Included here is one TCR beta chain sequence, with context. The target antigen is unknown. Losses at the gene ends were 3 bases for V and 14 bases for J; bases not matched to a gene: 9. Germline CDR1 is LNHDA and CDR2 is SQIVND (reference sequence). This CDR3 region has 12 residues. The data are from a study of shared clonotypes between healthy human individuals. Study conclusions and caveats: Among donors, clonotype sharing was expected to be affected by sequencing depth.

Every immunoSEQ plate was one replicate of a subset's evenly spread DNA. Some clones are missing from TCRdb's copy, which holds only in-frame ones; the method was immunoSEQ multiplex PCR. The table includes roughly 1,600,000 clones, around 98.5% detected once. All donors were Caucasian adults living in Nashville, Tennessee. The chain links TRBV19 to TRBJ2-5; TRBD2 aligns across 7 bases. The TCR comes from a man younger than 45 in good health. The specimen sequenced was naive CD4+ T cells sorted from blood. Subset specified: CD45RA+ positively selected. CDR3 amino acids: CASSIPGTTPYF. CDR3 nucleotide sequence: TGTGCCAGTAGTATCCCCGGGACTACGCCTTACTTC.